These T cell receptor beta chains were read from a single sample in a study of CD8+ T cells in alopecia areata. The table came from immunoSEQ multiplex PCR; TCRdb's copy has only in-frame clones and leaves some out. Among about 270,000 clones listed, about 62% were seen once. The sequencing used CD4+ T cells sorted from blood, collected around week 54, from a patient treated with tofacitinib. The receptor set was obtained from a human donor with alopecia areata. Each CDR3 is given without its conserved first and last residue. Clone size is shown for a subset of rows, as once, few, many or a class of expanded clone.

TRBJ2-4,.,TRBV27,ASSLTGQGNIQY
TRBJ1-2,.,TRBV2,ASSSGQGYGYT
TRBJ2-7,.,TRBV20-1,SAGLGEQY
TRBJ1-1,.,TRBV30,AWKGTPKTEAF
TRBJ2-3,.,TRBV7-6,ASSPAGVTDTQY
TRBJ1-5,.,TRBV6-5,ASSRTGSGNQPQH
TRBJ2-2,.,TRBV4-2,ASSRHSGGNTGELF
TRBJ2-1,few,TRBV9,ASSVEGVGEQF
TRBJ1-1,.,TRBV5-4,ASSTTNTEAF
TRBJ2-5,few,TRBV29-1,SVEGGWETQY
TRBJ1-5,.,TRBV7-9,ASSLSEVQPQH
TRBJ2-1,.,TRBV18,ASSVRDVEF
TRBJ2-3,.,TRBV4-2,ASSQDLEGADTQY
TRBJ2-6,.,TRBV2,ASSSGANVLT
TRBJ2-3,.,TRBV5-1,ASSVRTGSSDTQY
TRBJ2-3,few,TRBV13,ASSTRALTDTQY
TRBJ2-7,few,TRBV29-1,SVVGTGAYEQY
TRBJ2-6,.,TRBV5-1,ASSGSGGSGANVLT
TRBJ1-4,.,TRBV29-1,SVEVRGNEKLF
TRBJ1-1,.,TRBV7-2,AEQEAWGTEAF
TRBJ2-7,few,TRBV9,ASSPGTFTSEQY
TRBJ2-1,few,TRBV30,ANPGPHNEQF
TRBJ1-1,.,TRBV6-5,ASSLNGDTEAF
TRBJ1-1,.,TRBV4-1,ASSQHRTRNTEAF
TRBJ2-6,.,TRBV27,ASSLARNSGANVLT
TRBJ1-5,few,TRBV30,ACSTGVGNQPQH
TRBJ2-7,few,TRBV7-6,ASSLDPVKY
TRBJ1-4,.,TRBV4-3,ASSHGATNEKLF
TRBJ2-7,.,TRBV29-1,SVDGLAGTYEQY